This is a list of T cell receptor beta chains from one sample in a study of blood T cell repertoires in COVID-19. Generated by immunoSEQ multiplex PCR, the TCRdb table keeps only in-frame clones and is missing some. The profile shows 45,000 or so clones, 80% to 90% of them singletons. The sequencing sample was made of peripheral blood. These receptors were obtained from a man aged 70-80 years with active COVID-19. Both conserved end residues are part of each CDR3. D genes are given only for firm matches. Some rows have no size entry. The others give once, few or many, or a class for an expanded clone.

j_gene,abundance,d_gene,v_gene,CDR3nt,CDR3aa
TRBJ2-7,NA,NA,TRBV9,TGTGCCAGCAGCGTAGGGTTTCGGAGTACGGAGCAGTACTTC,CASSVGFRSTEQYF
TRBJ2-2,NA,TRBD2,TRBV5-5,TGTGCCAGCAGCTGGGGACTAGCGGGCCGGGGGACCGGGGAGCTGTTTTTT,CASSWGLAGRGTGELFF
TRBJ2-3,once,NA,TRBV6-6,TGTGCCACAAAACCGGAGCGGATGGCAGATACGCAGTATTTT,CATKPERMADTQYF
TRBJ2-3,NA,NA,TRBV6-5,TGTGCCAACGCGAGCCCCGACACAGATACGCAGTATTTT,CANASPDTDTQYF
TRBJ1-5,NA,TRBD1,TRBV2,TGTGCCAGCAGACCCACAGGGGGCTTCGGTCAGCCCCAGCATTTT,CASRPTGGFGQPQHF
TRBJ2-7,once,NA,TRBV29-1,TGCAGCGTTAGGGGTACCTACGAGCAGTACTTC,CSVRGTYEQYF
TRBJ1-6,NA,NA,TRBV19,TGTGCCAGTAGTATAACAGGCAATAATTCACCCCTCCACTTT,CASSITGNNSPLHF
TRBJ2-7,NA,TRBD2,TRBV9,TGTGCCAGCAGCGTAGAGCCCACCGGTGCTAGCGGGGGCCTCGAGCAGTACTTC,CASSVEPTGASGGLEQYF
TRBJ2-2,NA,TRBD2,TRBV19,TGTGCCAGTAGTATAGATTCTACGGGGGGGACCGGGGAGCTGTTTTTT,CASSIDSTGGTGELFF
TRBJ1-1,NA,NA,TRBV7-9,TGTGCCAGCAGCAACAGGGACACTGAAGCTTTCTTT,CASSNRDTEAFF
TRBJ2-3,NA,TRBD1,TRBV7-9,TGTGCCAGCAGCTCAGAGGGATTATCGCCGGGACAGGGGGCAGAGACGCAGTATTTT,CASSSEGLSPGQGAETQYF
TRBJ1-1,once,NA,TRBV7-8,TGTGCCAGCAGCTTAGGGGGCATGAACACTGAAGCTTTCTTT,CASSLGGMNTEAFF
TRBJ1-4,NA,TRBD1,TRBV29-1,TGCAGCGCCAAGGGACAGGGGATAGGTGAAAAACTGTTTTTT,CSAKGQGIGEKLFF
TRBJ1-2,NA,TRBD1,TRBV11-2,TGTGCCAGCAGCTCAGGACAGGGGATATATGGCTACACCTTC,CASSSGQGIYGYTF
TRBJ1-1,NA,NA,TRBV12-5,TGTGCTAGTGCCCTGGGGGCAGCTCTCGGGGGGACTGAAGCTTTCTTT,CASALGAALGGTEAFF
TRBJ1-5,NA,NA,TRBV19,TGTGCCAGTAGTATCAACACTTGGGGGCCGGGGTCCAATCAGCCCCAGCATTTT,CASSINTWGPGSNQPQHF
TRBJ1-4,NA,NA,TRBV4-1,TGCGCCAGCAGCCCATCCACCGGGACATATAATGAAAAACTGTTTTTT,CASSPSTGTYNEKLFF
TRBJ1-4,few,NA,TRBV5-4,TGTGCCAGCAGCACCGAGACAGCAACCACTCAACTGTTTTTT,CASSTETATTQLFF
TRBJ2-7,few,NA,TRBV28,TGTGCCAGCCGTCGAGGGCGCCTTGCCTACGAGCAGTACTTC,CASRRGRLAYEQYF
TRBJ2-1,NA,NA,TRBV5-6,TGTGCCAGCAGTCTGTGGGGGGACGGCTCCTACAATGAGCAGTTCTTC,CASSLWGDGSYNEQFF
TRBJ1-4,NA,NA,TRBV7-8,TGTGCCAGCACCGACCGGGGGGCAACTAATGAAAAACTGTTTTTT,CASTDRGATNEKLFF
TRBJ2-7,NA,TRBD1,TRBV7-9,TGTGCCAGCAGCCCCCCTCGAGGGGGCGCGAACGAGCAGTACTTC,CASSPPRGGANEQYF
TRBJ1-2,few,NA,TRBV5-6,TGTGCCAGCAGCTTGGAGCCAATCGGAGTCTATGGCTACACCTTC,CASSLEPIGVYGYTF
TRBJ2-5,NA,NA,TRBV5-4,TGTGCCTGTACACGGGGAGCCCTAGCCCACCAAGAGACCCAGTACTTC,CACTRGALAHQETQYF
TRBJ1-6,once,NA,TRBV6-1,TGTGCCAGCAGTGAACGGGGGGGCTTAACCTATAATTCACCCCTCCACTTT,CASSERGGLTYNSPLHF
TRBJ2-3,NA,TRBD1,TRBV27,TGTGCCAGCAGTCGGTATACAGGGGGCATGACAGATACGCAGTATTTT,CASSRYTGGMTDTQYF
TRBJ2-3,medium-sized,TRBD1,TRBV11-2,TGTGCCAGCAGCATGCCGGGACAGGGGGATTACGATACGCAGTATTTT,CASSMPGQGDYDTQYF
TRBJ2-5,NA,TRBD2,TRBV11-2,TGTGCCAGCAGCTTGACCAGCGGGGCCCAAGAGACCCAGTACTTC,CASSLTSGAQETQYF
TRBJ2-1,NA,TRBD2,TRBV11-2,TGTGCCAGCAGCTTAGGGGGGACTAGCGGCACCTACAATGAGCAGTTCTTC,CASSLGGTSGTYNEQFF
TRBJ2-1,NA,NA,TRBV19,TGTGCCAGCTCTGAATGGGGGACTCCTTCCTACAATGAGCAGTTCTTC,CASSEWGTPSYNEQFF
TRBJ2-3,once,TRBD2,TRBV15,TGTGCCACCAGCAGAGATGGGGCCAGGAGCGGGGGCCTCGGGGCAGATACGCAGTATTTT,CATSRDGARSGGLGADTQYF
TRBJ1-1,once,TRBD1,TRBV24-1,TGTGCCACCAGTGCCGGGACAGGGAACCCAGGGGGCACTGAAGCTTTCTTT,CATSAGTGNPGGTEAFF
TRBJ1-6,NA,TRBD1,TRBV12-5,TGTGCTAGTGGTTTGGCTCTTGGGACAGGAAATTCACCCCTCCACTTT,CASGLALGTGNSPLHF